The 6 T cell receptor beta chains below were found in one sample sequenced in a study of OX40 agonist ivuxolimab in advanced cancers. The data were produced by immunoSEQ multiplex PCR, yet TCRdb's version contains in-frame clones alone and is incomplete. This table has 48,000 or so clones, roughly 91% appearing once. Sequenced here: CD4+ or CD8+ T cells sorted from blood, sampled in a trial of the OX40 agonist ivuxolimab. These receptors came from an adult with an advanced solid tumor such as melanoma, head and neck, liver or kidney cancer.

The chain has TRBV7-9 and TRBJ2-3, with TRBD2 matching over 7 bases. The CDR3 spans 15 residues. The germline V gene encodes CDR1 SEHNR and CDR2 FQNEAQ (reference sequence). After removal of 3 bases from V and 3 bases from J, the junction contained 6 bases not matched to a gene. The DNA for the CDR3 is TGTGCCAGCAGCTTCCTTAGACTAGCTACAGATACGCAGTATTTT. Its translation is CASSFLRLATDTQYF.

As DNA, the CDR3 is TGTGCCAGCAGCGCCCCCGGTGGCGGTGGCCGCACAGATACGCAGTATTTT. Protein sequence: CASSAPGGGGRTDTQYF. The chain has TRBV13 and TRBJ2-3, with no clear D. The germline V gene has CDR1 PRHDT and CDR2 FYEKMQ (reference sequence). This CDR3 has 17 amino acids. V lost 5 bases, J lost 1 base, and 19 bases lay in between.

The genes are TRBV13 and TRBJ2-5; 7 nucleotides align to TRBD1. The CDR3 loop spans 14 amino acids. The V and J ends lost 4 bases and 5 bases, in that order; junction bases with no gene match: 7. In germline, CDR1 is PRHDT, CDR2 FYEKMQ (reference sequence). The CDR3 here is CASSSRDRRETQYF. CDR3 nucleotide sequence: TGTGCCAGCAGCTCCCGGGACAGAAGGGAGACCCAGTACTTC.

The chain uses TRBV2 and TRBJ2-1, with D unclear. In germline, CDR1 is SNHLY, CDR2 FYNNEI. With 10 bases removed from V and 8 bases from J, the gap between germline ends came to 6 bases. The CDR3 loop spans 9 amino acids. The CDR3 DNA sequence: TGTGCCATAAGCGATGAGCAGTTCTTC. Translating gives CAISDEQFF.

This clone was picked up one time. The genes are TRBV11-3 and TRBJ2-7, with D possibly matching TRBD1 (6 bases). Trimming removed 7 bases from V and 1 base from J, with 17 bases in between. The V gene's germline CDR1 is SGHNT and CDR2 YENEEA. The length of the CDR3 is 15 residues. CDR3 loop: CASTPTGLLSYEQYV. In DNA form, the CDR3 reads TGTGCCAGCACCCCAACAGGGTTATTATCCTACGAGCAGTACGTC.

The V and J genes are TRBV7-2 and TRBJ1-6; D unclear. The V end was cut by 1 base, the J end by 10 bases, with 14 bases between. Germline V gene data show CDR1 as SGHTA and CDR2 as FQGNSA. The CDR3 length is 15 residues. Here the CDR3 DNA reads TGTGCCAGCAGCTTAGATACCAGGAGGAAATCACCCCTCCACTTT. Translation: CASSLDTRRKSPLHF.